Each of the 32 T cell receptor beta chains below was sequenced from the same sample in a study of beta chain features in type 1 diabetes. The authors reverse transcribed all of the isolated RNA, so sequencing captured expressed TCRB transcripts. Measured with immunoSEQ multiplex PCR; TCRdb has only the in-frame clones, and not every one. This sample carries under 300,000 clones, around 16% of them seen once, and the ten largest clones take approximately 0.087%. What these receptors recognize is not known. Study-level points and caveats: All four CD4+ subsets of Type 1 diabetes patients contained TCRB CDR3s that were moderately but significantly shorter.

The sample was naive CD4+ T cells from blood. All receptors derive from a man aged 30 to 45 with type 1 diabetes.

This clone turned up a few times. The chain is built from TRBV6-5 and TRBJ2-7, with D possibly TRBD2 on 6 matching bases. The germline V gene encodes CDR1 MNHEY and CDR2 SVGAGI. V was clipped by 4 bases and J by 0 bases, with 10 bases between them. The CDR3 length is 14 residues. In DNA, the CDR3 is TGTGCCAGCAGTTTTCGGCGGGACTCCTACGAGCAGTACTTC. This codes for CASSFRRDSYEQYF.

Turning to this clone: The sample contains more than one DNA sequence encoding this CDR3. The V and J genes are TRBV7-2 and TRBJ2-3; no clear D. The CDR3 runs 11 residues. Germline CDR1 reads SGHTA; CDR2 reads FQGNSA. The ends were cut back, 2 bases at V and 4 bases at J, with 1 base in the middle. Here the CDR3 reads CASSLSDTQYF. CDR3 DNA: TGTGCCAGCAGCTTATCAGATACGCAGTATTTT.

This clone was detected a few times. The chain recombines TRBV12-5 with TRBJ2-1; D gene uncertain. Trimming took 6 bases from V and 4 from J, leaving 10 bases between them. This CDR3 is built from 13 residues. CDR1 and CDR2 (germline): LGHNT, FRNRAP. This CDR3 reads CASGRGAYNEQFF. CDR3 sequence (DNA): TGTGCTAGTGGACGCGGAGCTTACAATGAGCAGTTCTTC.

The rearrangement joins TRBV6-6 to TRBJ2-1; 8 bases match TRBD2. Germline assignment: CDR1 MNHNY and CDR2 SVGAGI (reference sequence). The V gene end was trimmed by 0 bases and the J gene end by 14 bases; junction bases not matched to a gene: 6. The CDR3 is made up of 13 amino acids. DNA of the CDR3: TGTGCCAGCAGTTACTCGTTCTCGGGACTAGAGTTCTTC. Its protein product is CASSYSFSGLEFF.

The chain employs TRBV27 and TRBJ1-1, with D unclear. Looked up from germline, CDR1 is MNHEY and CDR2 is SMNVEV (reference sequence). This CDR3 has 14 amino acids. Trimming took off 7 bases at V and 4 bases at J, with 16 bases between the two ends. DNA for the CDR3: TGTGCCAGCATGAGGACCTATAACCCCACTGAAGCTTTCTTT. Translated: CASMRTYNPTEAFF.

V gene TRBV23-1 combines with J gene TRBJ1-2; D gene uncertain. TRBV23-1 is recorded as an ORF, its role being uncertain. The V and J ends lost 0 bases and 8 bases respectively, with 16 bases between them. The CDR3 runs 15 residues. CDR3 bases: TGCGCCAGCAGTCAATCGCAACAGATGAATCGGGGCTACACCTTC. Translating it yields CASSQSQQMNRGYTF.

The sample holds a few counts of this clone. The sample holds other DNA sequences that translate to the same CDR3. This chain joins TRBV30 and TRBJ2-3; no clear D gene. The germline V gene has CDR1 GTSNPN and CDR2 SVGIG (reference sequence). The CDR3 runs to 12 residues. The ends were cut back, 0 bases at V and 1 base at J, with 2 bases in the middle. The CDR3 coding sequence is TGTGCCTGGAGTGTGGGCACAGATACGCAGTATTTT. Translation gives CAWSVGTDTQYF.

The chain uses TRBV14 and TRBJ2-4; the D is unclear. Per germline, CDR1 SGHDN and CDR2 FVKESK. V lost 5 bases, J lost 1 base, and 15 bases lay in between. This CDR3 is 16 amino acids long. The CDR3 nucleotides read TGTGCCAGCAGCGCTGGGAATCCACTGGCCAAAAACATTCAGTACTTC. Protein sequence: CASSAGNPLAKNIQYF.

The table lists this clone with a few counts. The rearrangement links TRBV7-2 to TRBJ2-1; 10 nucleotides line up with TRBD2. The germline V gene has CDR1 SGHTA and CDR2 FQGNSA. The CDR3 spans 15 residues. The J segment lost 10 bases and the V segment lost 1 base, leaving 7 bases of the junction unmatched. CDR3 sequence (DNA): TGTGCCAGCAGCTTAGTCTTAGCGGGAGGAAGCGAGCAGTTCTTC. Its protein is CASSLVLAGGSEQFF.

This clone was counted only a few times. The J gene is TRBJ2-7, the V gene TRBV10-3; no clear D gene. Germline V gene data show CDR1 as ENHRY and CDR2 as SYGVKD. The germline V and J ends were trimmed by 4 bases and 5 bases, with 6 bases remaining between them. The CDR3 is made up of 11 amino acids. Here the CDR3 reads CAISARNEQYF. The CDR3 DNA reads TGTGCCATCAGTGCTCGGAACGAGCAGTACTTC.

There are a few counts of this clone. J is TRBJ2-1 and V is TRBV9; 8 nucleotides match TRBD2. This CDR3 has 14 residues. Germline loops: CDR1 SGDLS, CDR2 YYNGEE. The ends lost 0 bases at V and 5 bases at J; junction bases unmatched: 1. The chain's CDR3 is CASSVAGLDNEQFF. CDR3 DNA: TGTGCCAGCAGCGTAGCGGGACTAGACAATGAGCAGTTCTTC.

This clone has more than one count but fewer than ten. The chain is built from TRBV29-1 and TRBJ2-1, with D tentatively TRBD2 (6 bases). Trimming pared 7 bases from V and 0 bases from J, leaving 13 bases between. There are 14 residues in the CDR3. Looked up from germline, CDR1 is SQVTM and CDR2 is ANQGSEA. DNA for the CDR3: TGCAGCGAGCTGGGAGGCAGCTCCTACAATGAGCAGTTCTTC. Encoded protein: CSELGGSSYNEQFF.

A few counts support this clone. V and J are TRBV7-3 and TRBJ2-1; 7 nucleotides line up with TRBD2. This CDR3 comprises 15 residues. Unmatched junction bases numbered 4, after V lost 3 bases and J lost 2 bases. In germline, CDR1 is SGHTA, CDR2 FQGTGA. CDR3 bases: TGTGCCAGCAGCTTGAGCGGGGCTACCTACAATGAGCAGTTCTTC. This translates into CASSLSGATYNEQFF.

The gene calls are TRBV25-1 and TRBJ1-2, with 7 bases aligning to TRBD1. CDR1 is MGHDK, CDR2 SYGVNS, per germline. CDR3 length equals 15 residues. V shed 3 bases, J shed 6 bases, and the junction held 10 bases outside the gene matches. CDR3 DNA: TGTGCCAGCAGTGACTCGGACAGGTTTTTCGATGGCTACACCTTC. Residues: CASSDSDRFFDGYTF.

The chain is built from TRBV30 and TRBJ1-2; TRBD1 matches 8 bases. The V segment lost 2 bases and the J segment 8 bases; nucleotides outside the gene matches: 7. The CDR3 totals 13 residues. Germline V gives CDR1 GTSNPN, CDR2 SVGIG (reference sequence). The CDR3 protein is CAWSLTGAQGYTF. CDR3 nucleotide sequence: TGTGCCTGGAGTCTGACAGGGGCGCAGGGCTACACCTTC.

This sequence joins TRBV10-3 and TRBJ2-1; 11 positions match TRBD2. From germline, CDR1 is ENHRY and CDR2 SYGVKD. With 6 bases clipped from V and 2 bases from J, the junction kept 6 bases outside the gene matches. This CDR3 contains 16 residues. The CDR3 nucleotides are TGTGCCATCAGGGATAGCGGGAGGGTCCCCTACAATGAGCAGTTCTTC. Its protein is CAIRDSGRVPYNEQFF.

Points on this clone: Other nucleotide sequences in the sample specify the same CDR3. The chain links TRBV30 to TRBJ2-3, with D unclear. The V end lost 0 bases, the J end lost 3 bases, and 4 bases lay between the germline ends. CDR1 is GTSNPN and CDR2 is SVGIG in the germline V gene (reference sequence). The CDR3 covers 12 residues. The CDR3 DNA reads TGTGCCTGGAGTGTCTCGACAGATACGCAGTATTTT. Its protein is CAWSVSTDTQYF.

This chain joins TRBV2 and TRBJ2-2; D gene uncertain. The length of the CDR3 is 17 residues. The V gene lost 3 bases and the J gene lost 4 bases, with 18 bases spanning the gap. Germline CDR1 SNHLY, CDR2 FYNNEI. DNA of the CDR3: TGTGCCAGCAGTGACCCGGGCTGGACCGCGTTCACCGGGGAGCTGTTTTTT. Protein: CASSDPGWTAFTGELFF.

The J gene is TRBJ2-3, the V gene TRBV5-4; D is uncertain. V gave up 0 bases and J gave up 7 bases, with 12 bases separating them. The germline gives CDR1 SGHNT, CDR2 YYREEE (reference sequence). This CDR3 has 14 residues. The CDR3 loop is CASSLGQRANTQYF. The CDR3 bases are TGTGCCAGCAGCTTGGGCCAACGGGCAAATACGCAGTATTTT.

This chain connects TRBV28 to TRBJ2-1, with D possibly being TRBD1 (6 bases). The germline V and J ends were trimmed by 5 bases and 4 bases, with 9 bases remaining between them. CDR3 size: 13 residues. Germline CDR1 is MDHEN and CDR2 is SYDVKM. The CDR3 loop reads CASSNTGYNEQFF. CDR3 coding DNA: TGTGCCAGCAGTAATACAGGGTACAATGAGCAGTTCTTC. Filled out from reference TRBV28 and TRBJ2-1, the complete variable domain reads DVKVTQSSRYLVKRTGEKVFLECVQDMDHENMFWYRQDPGLGLRLIYFSYDVKMKEKGDIPEGYSVSREKKERFSLILESASTNQTSMYLCASSNTGYNEQFFGPGTRLTVL.

This clone was observed a few times. This rearrangement joins TRBV18 to TRBJ1-1, with D hard to call. Trimming removed 0 bases from V and 7 bases from J, with 9 bases in between. The length of the CDR3 is 13 residues. Germline V gene data show CDR1 as KGHSH and CDR2 as LQKENI. For the CDR3, the DNA is TGTGCCAGCTCACCACCGTCCGAGTTTGAAGCTTTCTTT. Protein product: CASSPPSEFEAFF.

This clone was counted between two and nine times. V is TRBV28 and J is TRBJ1-4; D remains unclear. The germline V gene encodes CDR1 MDHEN and CDR2 SYDVKM. The CDR3 consists of 12 residues. The V end was cut by 3 bases, the J end by 2 bases, with 1 base between. The CDR3 nucleotides read TGTGCCAGCAGTTTCACTAATGAAAAACTGTTTTTT. Its protein product is CASSFTNEKLFF.

About this clone: The same CDR3 also results from other DNA sequences found in this sample. The chain joins TRBV7-2 to TRBJ2-3; D call uncertain. The CDR3 extends over 13 amino acids. V lost 3 bases and J 2 bases, leaving 6 bases between the germline ends. Germline CDR1 is SGHTA and CDR2 is FQGNSA. The CDR3 DNA sequence: TGTGCCAGCAGCTTCGGGCACACAGATACGCAGTATTTT. Protein sequence: CASSFGHTDTQYF.

This clone was picked up a small number of times. V gene TRBV7-9 combines with J gene TRBJ2-5, with TRBD2 matching over 7 bases. The CDR3 spans 15 residues. V lost 3 bases to trimming and J lost 2 bases; unmatched junction nucleotides: 6. Germline CDR1 reads SEHNR; CDR2 reads FQNEAQ (reference sequence). CDR3 in DNA: TGTGCCAGCAGCTTGGATGCGGGAGCTCAAGAGACCCAGTACTTC. It encodes CASSLDAGAQETQYF.

This clone was counted only a few times. The V call is TRBV7-2, the J call TRBJ2-1, with 8 nucleotides matching TRBD1. The CDR3 spans 12 residues. Unmatched junction bases numbered 5, after V lost 4 bases and J lost 12 bases. Germline V gene lookup returns CDR1 SGHTA and CDR2 FQGNSA. The CDR3 DNA reads TGTGCCAGCAGCTCGGACAGGGTTTGGCAGTTCTTC. Its protein product is CASSSDRVWQFF.

The V call is TRBV19, the J call TRBJ2-5; 11 bases agree with TRBD1. J lost 5 bases, V lost 7 bases, and 9 bases had no gene match. The CDR3 has 15 residues. Germline-derived CDR1 and CDR2 are LNHDA and SQIVND (reference sequence). The DNA for the CDR3 is TGTGCCAGTACCCCGGGACAGGGGGTCGTGGAGACCCAGTACTTC. Translation: CASTPGQGVVETQYF.

This clone was found a few times. This chain links TRBV6-5 with TRBJ2-3; 7 bases map to TRBD1. Trimming took 9 bases from V and 1 from J; bases not matched to a gene: 7. CDR3 length equals 14 residues. Germline loops: CDR1 MNHEY, CDR2 SVGAGI. CDR3 residues: CASTGTDRTDTQYF. The CDR3 nucleotides read TGTGCCAGTACCGGGACAGATCGCACAGATACGCAGTATTTT.

The CDR3 DNA reads TGCGCCAGCAGCCAAGGCGCTAGCGGGAGCTCCGAGCAGTACTTC. The encoded protein is CASSQGASGSSEQYF. The V gene is TRBV4-3, the J gene TRBJ2-7, with 10 bases fitting TRBD2. J gave up 6 bases and V 1 base, and 6 bases lay outside the gene matches. The germline V gene has CDR1 LGHNA and CDR2 YSLEER. This CDR3 has 15 amino acids.

The V gene is TRBV7-8, the J gene TRBJ2-3; TRBD2 agrees at 8 bases. Germline V CDR1 and CDR2: SGHVS, FQNEAQ. V was pared by 4 bases and J by 0 bases, with 6 bases of the junction left unmatched. This CDR3 is 16 amino acids long. DNA of the CDR3: TGTGCCAGCAGCTCGACTCCTAGCGGGAGCACAGATACGCAGTATTTT. Amino acid sequence: CASSSTPSGSTDTQYF.

The chain employs TRBV4-1 and TRBJ2-1, with 9 bases identical to TRBD1. The CDR3 is 16 amino acids. Germline V gene sequence: CDR1 MGHRA, CDR2 YSYEKL. V shed 6 bases and J 6 bases; nucleotides not matched to a gene: 12. CDR3: CASRRPGQGLGNEQFF. CDR3 in DNA: TGCGCCAGCAGACGACCGGGACAGGGTTTGGGCAATGAGCAGTTCTTC.

In its sample, this clone was seen a few times. The chain joins TRBV7-9 to TRBJ2-6; D not resolved. Trimming removed 0 bases from V and 6 bases from J, with 3 bases in between. CDR3 length: 13 residues. Germline-derived CDR1 and CDR2 are SEHNR and FQNEAQ (reference sequence). DNA for the CDR3: TGTGCCAGCAGCTTAGCGGAGGCCAACGTCCTGACTTTC. This sequence encodes CASSLAEANVLTF.

The rearrangement links TRBV29-1 to TRBJ2-1, with D perhaps matching TRBD2 (6 bases). The germline CDR1 and CDR2 sequences are SQVTM and ANQGSEA. This CDR3 region has 14 residues. Trimming cost V 6 bases and J 3 bases, with 15 bases left between them. The CDR3 sequence is CSVAGHGVYNEQFF. The CDR3 nucleotides are TGCAGCGTAGCGGGTCACGGGGTCTACAATGAGCAGTTCTTC.